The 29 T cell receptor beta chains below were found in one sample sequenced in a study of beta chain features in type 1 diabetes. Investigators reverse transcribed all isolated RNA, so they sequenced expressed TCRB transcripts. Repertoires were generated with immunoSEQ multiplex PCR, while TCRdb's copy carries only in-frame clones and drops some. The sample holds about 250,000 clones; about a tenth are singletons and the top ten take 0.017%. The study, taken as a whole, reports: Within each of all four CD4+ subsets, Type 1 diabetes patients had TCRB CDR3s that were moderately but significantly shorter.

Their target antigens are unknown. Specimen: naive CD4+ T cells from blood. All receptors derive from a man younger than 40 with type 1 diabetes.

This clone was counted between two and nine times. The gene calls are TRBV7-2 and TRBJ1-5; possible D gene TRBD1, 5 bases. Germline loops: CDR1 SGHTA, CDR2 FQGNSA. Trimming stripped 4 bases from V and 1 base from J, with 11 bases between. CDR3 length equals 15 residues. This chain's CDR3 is CASSSGSLSNQPQHF. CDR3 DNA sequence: TGTGCCAGCAGCTCAGGGTCGCTCAGCAATCAGCCCCAGCATTTT.

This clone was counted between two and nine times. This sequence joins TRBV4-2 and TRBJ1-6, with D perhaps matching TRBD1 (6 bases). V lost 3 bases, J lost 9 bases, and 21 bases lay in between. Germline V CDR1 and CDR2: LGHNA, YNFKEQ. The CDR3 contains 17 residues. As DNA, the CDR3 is TGTGCCAGCAGCCACCGCCTTCGGGGGGGCGACCCTTCACCCCTCCACTTT. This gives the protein CASSHRLRGGDPSPLHF.

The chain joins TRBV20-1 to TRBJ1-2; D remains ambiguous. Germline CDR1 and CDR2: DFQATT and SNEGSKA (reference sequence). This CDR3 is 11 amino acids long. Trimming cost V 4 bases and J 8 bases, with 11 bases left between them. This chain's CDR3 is CSANTRGGYTF. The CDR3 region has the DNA TGCAGTGCTAATACAAGAGGGGGCTACACCTTC.

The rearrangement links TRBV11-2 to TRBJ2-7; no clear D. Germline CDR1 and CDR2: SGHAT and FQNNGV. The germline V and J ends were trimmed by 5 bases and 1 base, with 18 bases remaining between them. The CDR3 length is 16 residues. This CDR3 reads CASSPRHDVWSYEQYF. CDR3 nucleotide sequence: TGTGCCAGCAGCCCCAGGCACGACGTCTGGTCCTACGAGCAGTACTTC.

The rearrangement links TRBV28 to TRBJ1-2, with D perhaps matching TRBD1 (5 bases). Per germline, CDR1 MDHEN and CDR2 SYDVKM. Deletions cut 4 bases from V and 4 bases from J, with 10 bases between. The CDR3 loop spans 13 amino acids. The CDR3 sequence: CASSSPDSYGYTF. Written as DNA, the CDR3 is TGTGCCAGCAGTTCTCCCGACAGCTATGGCTACACCTTC.

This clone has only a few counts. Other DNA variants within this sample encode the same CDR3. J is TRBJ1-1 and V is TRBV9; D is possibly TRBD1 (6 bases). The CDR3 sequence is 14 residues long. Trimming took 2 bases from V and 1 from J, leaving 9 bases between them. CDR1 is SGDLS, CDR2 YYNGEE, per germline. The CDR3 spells CASSVGQQNTEAFF. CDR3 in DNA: TGTGCCAGCAGCGTCGGACAGCAGAACACTGAAGCTTTCTTT. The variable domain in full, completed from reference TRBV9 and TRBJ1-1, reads DSGVTQTPKHLITATGQRVTLRCSPRSGDLSVYWYQQSLDQGLQFLIQYYNGEERAKGNILERFSAQQFPDLHSELNLSSLELGDSALYFCASSVGQQNTEAFFGQGTRLTVV.

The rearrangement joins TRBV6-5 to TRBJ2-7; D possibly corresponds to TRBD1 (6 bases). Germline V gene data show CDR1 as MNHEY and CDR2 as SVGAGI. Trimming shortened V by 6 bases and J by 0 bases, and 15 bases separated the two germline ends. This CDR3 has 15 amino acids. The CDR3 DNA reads TGTGCCAGCAGCCCAGGGACAACCATCTCCTACGAGCAGTACTTC. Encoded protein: CASSPGTTISYEQYF.

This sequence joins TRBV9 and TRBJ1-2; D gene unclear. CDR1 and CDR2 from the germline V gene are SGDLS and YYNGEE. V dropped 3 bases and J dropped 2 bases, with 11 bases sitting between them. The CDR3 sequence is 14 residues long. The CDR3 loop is CASSGRDGNYGYTF. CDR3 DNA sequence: TGTGCCAGCAGCGGACGAGACGGGAACTATGGCTACACCTTC.

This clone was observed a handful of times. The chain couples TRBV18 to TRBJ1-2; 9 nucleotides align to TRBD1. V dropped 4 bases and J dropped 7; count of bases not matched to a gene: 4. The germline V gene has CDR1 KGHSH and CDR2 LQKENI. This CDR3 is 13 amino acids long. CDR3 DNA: TGTGCCAGCTCACTGGGGACAGGGTTTGGCTACACCTTC. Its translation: CASSLGTGFGYTF.

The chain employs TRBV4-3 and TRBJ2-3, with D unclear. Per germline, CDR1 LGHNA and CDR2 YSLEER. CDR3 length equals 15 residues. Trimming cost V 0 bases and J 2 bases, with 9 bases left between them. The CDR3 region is CASSQDFGSTDTQYF. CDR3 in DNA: TGCGCCAGCAGCCAAGATTTCGGTTCCACAGATACGCAGTATTTT.

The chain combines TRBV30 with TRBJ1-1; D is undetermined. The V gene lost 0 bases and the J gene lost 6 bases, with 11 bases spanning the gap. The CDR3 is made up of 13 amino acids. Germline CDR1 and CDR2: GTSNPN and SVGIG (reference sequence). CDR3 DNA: TGTGCCTGGAGTGTGGGAGGATTCCCTGAAGCTTTCTTT. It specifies CAWSVGGFPEAFF.

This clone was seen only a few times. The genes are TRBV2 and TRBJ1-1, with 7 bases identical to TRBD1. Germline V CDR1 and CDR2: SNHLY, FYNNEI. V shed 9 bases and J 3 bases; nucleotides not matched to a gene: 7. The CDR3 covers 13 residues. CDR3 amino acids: CASETGKHTEAFF. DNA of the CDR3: TGTGCCAGTGAGACAGGGAAGCACACTGAAGCTTTCTTT.

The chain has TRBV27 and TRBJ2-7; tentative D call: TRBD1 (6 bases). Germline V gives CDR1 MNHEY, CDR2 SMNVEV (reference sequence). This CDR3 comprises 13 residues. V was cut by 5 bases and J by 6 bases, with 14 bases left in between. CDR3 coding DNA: TGTGCCAGCAGTCGGACGACAGGCCCCGAGCAGTACTTC. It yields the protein CASSRTTGPEQYF.

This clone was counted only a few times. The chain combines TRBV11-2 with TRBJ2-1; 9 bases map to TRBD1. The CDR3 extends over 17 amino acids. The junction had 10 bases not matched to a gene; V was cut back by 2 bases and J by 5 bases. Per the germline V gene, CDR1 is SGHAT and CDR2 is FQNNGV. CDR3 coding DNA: TGTGCCAGCAGCTTAACCTCCGGGACAGGGATCCACAATGAGCAGTTCTTC. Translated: CASSLTSGTGIHNEQFF.

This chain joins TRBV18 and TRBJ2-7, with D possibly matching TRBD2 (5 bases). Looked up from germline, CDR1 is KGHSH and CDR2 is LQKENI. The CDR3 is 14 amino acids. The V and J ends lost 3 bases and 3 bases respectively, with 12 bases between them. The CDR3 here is CASSPGLSHYEQYF. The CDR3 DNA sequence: TGTGCCAGCTCACCTGGACTCTCTCACTACGAGCAGTACTTC.

In nucleotides, the CDR3 is TGTGCCTGGAGTGTCAGGGGGTTGTACGGAGAGCAGTACTTC. Its protein is CAWSVRGLYGEQYF. The chain couples TRBV30 to TRBJ2-7; 7 bases are a match to TRBD1. The CDR3 consists of 14 residues. V shed 0 bases and J 7 bases; nucleotides not matched to a gene: 9. Germline CDR1 is GTSNPN and CDR2 is SVGIG (reference sequence). Full variable domain (rest looked up from reference TRBV30 and TRBJ2-7): SQTIHQWPATLVQPVGSPLSLECTVEGTSNPNLYWYRQAAGRGLQLLFYSVGIGQISSEVPQNLSASRPQDRQFILSSKKLLLSDSGFYLCAWSVRGLYGEQYFGPGTRLTVT.

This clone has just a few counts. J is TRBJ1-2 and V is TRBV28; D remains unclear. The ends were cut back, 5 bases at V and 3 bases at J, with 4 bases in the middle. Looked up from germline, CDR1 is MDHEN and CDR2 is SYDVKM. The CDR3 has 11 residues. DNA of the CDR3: TGTGCCAGCAGTCCGGACTATGGCTACACCTTC. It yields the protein CASSPDYGYTF.

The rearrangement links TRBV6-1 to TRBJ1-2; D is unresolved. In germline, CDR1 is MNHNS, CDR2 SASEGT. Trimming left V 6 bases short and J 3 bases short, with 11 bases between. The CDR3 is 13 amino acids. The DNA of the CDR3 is TGTGCCAGCAGGGAGACTGCTGACTATGGCTACACCTTC. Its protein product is CASRETADYGYTF.

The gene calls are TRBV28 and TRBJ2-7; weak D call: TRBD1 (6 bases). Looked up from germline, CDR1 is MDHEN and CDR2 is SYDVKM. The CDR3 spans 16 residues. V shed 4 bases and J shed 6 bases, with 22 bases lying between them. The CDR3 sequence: CASSSAGTWGFLEQYF. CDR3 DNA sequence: TGTGCCAGCAGTTCCGCCGGGACATGGGGTTTCCTCGAGCAGTACTTC.

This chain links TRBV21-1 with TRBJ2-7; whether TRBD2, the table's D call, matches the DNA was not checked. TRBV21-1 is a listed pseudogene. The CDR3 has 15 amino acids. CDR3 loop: CASSRWAGGKYEQYF. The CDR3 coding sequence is TGTGCCAGCAGCAGGTGGGCAGGAGGAAAATACGAGCAGTACTTC.

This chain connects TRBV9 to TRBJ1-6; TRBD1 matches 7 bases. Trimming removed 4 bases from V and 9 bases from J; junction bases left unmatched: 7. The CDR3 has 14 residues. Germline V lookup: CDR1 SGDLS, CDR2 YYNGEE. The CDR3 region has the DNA TGTGCCAGCAGCATAACAGGGGACACTTCACCCCTCCACTTT. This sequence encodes CASSITGDTSPLHF.

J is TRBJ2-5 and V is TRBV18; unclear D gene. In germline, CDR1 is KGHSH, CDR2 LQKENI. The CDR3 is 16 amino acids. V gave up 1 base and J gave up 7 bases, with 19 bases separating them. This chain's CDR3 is CASSPRASTKTGTQYF. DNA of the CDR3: TGTGCCAGCTCACCACGAGCAAGCACAAAGACGGGGACCCAGTACTTC. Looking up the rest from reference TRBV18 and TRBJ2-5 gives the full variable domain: NAGVMQNPRHLVRRRGQEARLRCSPMKGHSHVYWYRQLPEEGLKFMVYLQKENIIDESGMPKERFSAEFPKEGPSILRIQQVVRGDSAAYFCASSPRASTKTGTQYFGPGTRLLVL.

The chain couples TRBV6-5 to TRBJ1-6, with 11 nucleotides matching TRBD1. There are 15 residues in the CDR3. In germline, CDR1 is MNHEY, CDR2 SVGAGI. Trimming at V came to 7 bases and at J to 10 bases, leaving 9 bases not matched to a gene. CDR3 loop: CASKGQGVTESPLHF. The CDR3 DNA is TGTGCCAGCAAGGGACAGGGGGTGACTGAGTCACCCCTCCACTTT.

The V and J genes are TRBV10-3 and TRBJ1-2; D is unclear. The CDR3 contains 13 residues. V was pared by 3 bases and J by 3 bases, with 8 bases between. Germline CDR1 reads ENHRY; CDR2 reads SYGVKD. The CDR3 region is CAISDRDYYGYTF. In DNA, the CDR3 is TGTGCCATCAGTGACAGAGACTACTATGGCTACACCTTC.

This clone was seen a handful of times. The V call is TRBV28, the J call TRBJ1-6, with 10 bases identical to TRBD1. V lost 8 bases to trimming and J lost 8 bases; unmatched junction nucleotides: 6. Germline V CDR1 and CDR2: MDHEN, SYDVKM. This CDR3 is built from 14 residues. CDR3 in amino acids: CASVVGQGDSPLHF. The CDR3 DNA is TGTGCCAGCGTCGTAGGACAGGGGGATTCACCCCTCCACTTT.

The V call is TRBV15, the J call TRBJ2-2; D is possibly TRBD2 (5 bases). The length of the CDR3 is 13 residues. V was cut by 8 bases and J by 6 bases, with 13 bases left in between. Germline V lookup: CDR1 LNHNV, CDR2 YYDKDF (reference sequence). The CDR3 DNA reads TGTGCCACCGGACTCAAAAGTCCCGGGGAGCTGTTTTTT. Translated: CATGLKSPGELFF.

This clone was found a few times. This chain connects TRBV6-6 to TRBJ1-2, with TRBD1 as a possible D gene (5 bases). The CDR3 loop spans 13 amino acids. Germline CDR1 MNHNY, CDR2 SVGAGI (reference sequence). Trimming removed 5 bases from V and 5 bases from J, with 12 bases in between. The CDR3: CASSDQDIYGYTF. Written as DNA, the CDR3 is TGTGCCAGCAGTGACCAGGACATTTATGGCTACACCTTC.

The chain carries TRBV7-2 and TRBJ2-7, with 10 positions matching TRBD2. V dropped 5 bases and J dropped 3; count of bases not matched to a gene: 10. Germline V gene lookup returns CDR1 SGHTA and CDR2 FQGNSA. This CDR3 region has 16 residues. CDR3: CASSRRASGGLYEQYF. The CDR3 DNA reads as TGTGCCAGCAGCCGAAGGGCTAGCGGGGGACTCTACGAGCAGTACTTC.

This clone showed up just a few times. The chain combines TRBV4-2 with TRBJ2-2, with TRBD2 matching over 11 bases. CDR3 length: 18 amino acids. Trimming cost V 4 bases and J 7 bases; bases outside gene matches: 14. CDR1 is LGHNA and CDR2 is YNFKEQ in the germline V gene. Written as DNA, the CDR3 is TGTGCCAGCAGCCTCCCAAAGGCTAGCGGGGGGCGAGGCGGGGAGCTGTTTTTT. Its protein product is CASSLPKASGGRGGELFF.